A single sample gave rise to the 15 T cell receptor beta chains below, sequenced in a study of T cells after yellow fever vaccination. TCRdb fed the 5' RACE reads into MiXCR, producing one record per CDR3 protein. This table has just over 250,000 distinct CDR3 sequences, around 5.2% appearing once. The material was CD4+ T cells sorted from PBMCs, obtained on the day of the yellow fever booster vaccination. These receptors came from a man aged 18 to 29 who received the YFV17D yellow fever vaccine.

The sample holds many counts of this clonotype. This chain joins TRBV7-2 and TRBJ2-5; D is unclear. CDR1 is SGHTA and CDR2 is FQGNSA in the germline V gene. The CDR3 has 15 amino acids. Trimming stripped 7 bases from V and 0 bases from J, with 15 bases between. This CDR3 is CASTFGSWYQETQYF. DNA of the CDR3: TGTGCCAGCACCTTCGGCAGTTGGTACCAAGAGACCCAGTACTTC.

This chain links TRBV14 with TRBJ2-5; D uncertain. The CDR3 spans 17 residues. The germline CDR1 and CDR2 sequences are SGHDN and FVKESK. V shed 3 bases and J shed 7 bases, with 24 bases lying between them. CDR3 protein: CASSQDLLARLPGTQYF. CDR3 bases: TGTGCCAGCAGCCAGGACCTTCTGGCCAGGCTCCCGGGGACCCAGTACTTC.

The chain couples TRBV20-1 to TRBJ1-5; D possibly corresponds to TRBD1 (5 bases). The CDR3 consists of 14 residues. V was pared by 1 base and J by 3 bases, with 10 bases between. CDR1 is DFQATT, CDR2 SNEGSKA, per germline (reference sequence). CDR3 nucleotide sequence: TGCAGTGCTAGAGGTCAGGGAATCAATCAGCCCCAGCATTTT. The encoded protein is CSARGQGINQPQHF.

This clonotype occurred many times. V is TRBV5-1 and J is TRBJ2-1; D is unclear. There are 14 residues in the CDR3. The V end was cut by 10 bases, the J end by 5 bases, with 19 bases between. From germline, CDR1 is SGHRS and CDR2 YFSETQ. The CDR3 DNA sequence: TGCGCCTGTCGGGTAGGGCTCGGTGACAATGAGCAGTTCTTC. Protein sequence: CACRVGLGDNEQFF. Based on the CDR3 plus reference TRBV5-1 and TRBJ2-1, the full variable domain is KAGVTQTPRYLIKTRGQQVTLSCSPISGHRSVSWYQQTPGQGLQFLFEYFSETQRNKGNFPGRFSGRQFSNSRSEMNVSTLELGDSALYLCACRVGLGDNEQFFGPGTRLTVL.

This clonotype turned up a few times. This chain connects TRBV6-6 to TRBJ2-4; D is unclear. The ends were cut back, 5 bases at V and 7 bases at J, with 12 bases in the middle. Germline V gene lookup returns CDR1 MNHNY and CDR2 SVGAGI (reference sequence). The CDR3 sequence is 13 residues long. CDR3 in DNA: TGTGCCAGCAGTCAAGATGTTCGGAACATTCAGTACTTC. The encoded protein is CASSQDVRNIQYF.

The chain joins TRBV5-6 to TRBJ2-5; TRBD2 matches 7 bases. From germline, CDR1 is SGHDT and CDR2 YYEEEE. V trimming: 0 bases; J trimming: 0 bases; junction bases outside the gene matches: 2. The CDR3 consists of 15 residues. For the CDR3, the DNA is TGTGCCAGCAGCTTGGCTAGCGGCCACCAAGAGACCCAGTACTTC. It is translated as CASSLASGHQETQYF. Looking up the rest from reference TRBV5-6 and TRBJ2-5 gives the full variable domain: DAGVTQSPTHLIKTRGQQVTLRCSPKSGHDTVSWYQQALGQGPQFIFQYYEEEERQRGNFPDRFSGHQFPNYSSELNVNALLLGDSALYLCASSLASGHQETQYFGPGTRLLVL.

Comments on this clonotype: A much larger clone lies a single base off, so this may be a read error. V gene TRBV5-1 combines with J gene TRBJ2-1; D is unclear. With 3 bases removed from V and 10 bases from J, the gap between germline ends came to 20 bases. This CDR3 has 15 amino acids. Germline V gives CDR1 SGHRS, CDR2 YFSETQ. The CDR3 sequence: CASSSTPPTEAEQFF. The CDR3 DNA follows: TGCGCCAGCAGCTCCACCCCACCCACCGAGGCGGAGCAGTTCTTC.

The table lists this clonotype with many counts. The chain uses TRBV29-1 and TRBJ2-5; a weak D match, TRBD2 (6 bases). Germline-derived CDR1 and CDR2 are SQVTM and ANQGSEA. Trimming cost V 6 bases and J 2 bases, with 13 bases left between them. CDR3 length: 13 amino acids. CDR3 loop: CSVARGGQETQYF. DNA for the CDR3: TGCAGCGTCGCGCGGGGAGGACAAGAGACCCAGTACTTC.

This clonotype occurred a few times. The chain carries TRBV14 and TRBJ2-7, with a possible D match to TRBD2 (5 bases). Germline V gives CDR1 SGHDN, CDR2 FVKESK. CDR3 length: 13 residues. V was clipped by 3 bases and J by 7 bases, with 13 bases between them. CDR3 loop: CASSHPGGSEQYV. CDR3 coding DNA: TGTGCCAGCAGCCATCCTGGAGGCTCTGAGCAGTACGTC.

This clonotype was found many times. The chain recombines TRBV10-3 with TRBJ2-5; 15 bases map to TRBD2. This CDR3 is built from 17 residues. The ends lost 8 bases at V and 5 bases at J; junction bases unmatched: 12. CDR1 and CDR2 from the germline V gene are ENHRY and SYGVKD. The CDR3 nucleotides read TGTGCCATCTCCATCCGCGGACTAGCGGGGGGGCCGGAGACCCAGTACTTC. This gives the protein CAISIRGLAGGPETQYF.

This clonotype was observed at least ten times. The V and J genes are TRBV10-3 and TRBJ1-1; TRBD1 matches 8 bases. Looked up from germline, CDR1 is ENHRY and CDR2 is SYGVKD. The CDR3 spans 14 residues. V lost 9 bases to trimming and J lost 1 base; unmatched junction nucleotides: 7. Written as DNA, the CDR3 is TGTGCCATTCGGACAGGGAAGGGGAACACTGAAGCTTTCTTT. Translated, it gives CAIRTGKGNTEAFF.

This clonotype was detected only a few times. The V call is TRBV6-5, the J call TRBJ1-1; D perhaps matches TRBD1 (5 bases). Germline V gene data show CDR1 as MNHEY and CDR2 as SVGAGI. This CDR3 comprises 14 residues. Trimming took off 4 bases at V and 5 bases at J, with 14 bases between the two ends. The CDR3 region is CASSSPGWGTEAFF. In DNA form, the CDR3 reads TGTGCCAGCAGTTCCCCAGGGTGGGGAACTGAAGCTTTCTTT.

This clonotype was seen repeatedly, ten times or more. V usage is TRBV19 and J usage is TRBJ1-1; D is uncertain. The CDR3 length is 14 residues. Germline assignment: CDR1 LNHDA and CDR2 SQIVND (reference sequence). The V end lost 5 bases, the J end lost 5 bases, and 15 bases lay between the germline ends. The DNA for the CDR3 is TGTGCCAGTAGTTTATTAGACCGTGAAACTGAAGCTTTCTTT. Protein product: CASSLLDRETEAFF. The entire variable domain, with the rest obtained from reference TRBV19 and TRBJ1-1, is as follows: DGGITQSPKYLFRKEGQNVTLSCEQNLNHDAMYWYRQDPGQGLRLIYYSQIVNDFQKGDIAEGYSVSREKKESFPLTVTSAQKNPTAFYLCASSLLDRETEAFFGQGTRLTVV.

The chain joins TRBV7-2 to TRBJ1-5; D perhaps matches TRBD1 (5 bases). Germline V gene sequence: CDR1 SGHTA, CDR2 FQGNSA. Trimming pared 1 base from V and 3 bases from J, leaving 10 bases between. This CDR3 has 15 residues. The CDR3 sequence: CASSLVGENNQPQHF. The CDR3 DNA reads TGTGCCAGCAGCTTAGTAGGGGAGAACAATCAGCCCCAGCATTTT.

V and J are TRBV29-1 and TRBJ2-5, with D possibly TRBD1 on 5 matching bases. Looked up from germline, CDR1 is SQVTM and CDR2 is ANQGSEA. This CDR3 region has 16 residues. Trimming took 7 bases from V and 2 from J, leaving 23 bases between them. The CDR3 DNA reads TGCAGCGGTTCGAAACCTCCAGGGTTCGGGCAAGAGACCCAGTACTTC. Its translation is CSGSKPPGFGQETQYF.